The rows below give T cell receptor beta chains drawn from one sample of a study of Ad26.COV2.S vaccination and SARS-CoV-2 variants. Sequenced by immunoSEQ multiplex PCR; TCRdb stores in-frame clones only, minus some. The sample records a few hundred thousand clones, around 82% being singletons. The sample consisted of peripheral blood, taken in a trial of Ad26.COV2.S vaccine versus placebo. The receptors here all came from a person between 18 and 65 years old who received the Ad26.COV2.S COVID-19 vaccine or a placebo. The CDR3 runs from the conserved cysteine through the conserved F or W. The order of the fields is clone size, J gene, D gene, V gene, CDR3 DNA, CDR3 protein. A D gene is named only where the DNA matches it firmly. Expanded clones are given a class, and other clones once, few, many or no size at all.

abundance: .
j_gene: TRBJ1-1
d_gene: .
v_gene: TRBV7-7
CDR3nt: TGTGCCAGCAGCTCCACAGAGAACACTGAAGCTTTCTTT
CDR3aa: CASSSTENTEAFF

abundance: .
j_gene: TRBJ2-1
d_gene: .
v_gene: TRBV19
CDR3nt: TGTGCCAGTAGTATAGGTGGAGGGAACAATGAGCAGTTCTTC
CDR3aa: CASSIGGGNNEQFF

abundance: .
j_gene: TRBJ1-4
d_gene: TRBD1
v_gene: TRBV29-1
CDR3nt: TGCAGCGTTGCCGCGACACACCCCGGGACAGCCGAAAAACTGTTTTTT
CDR3aa: CSVAATHPGTAEKLFF

abundance: .
j_gene: TRBJ2-1
d_gene: TRBD2
v_gene: TRBV18
CDR3nt: TGTGCCAGCTCACCACAAAGGGCAAGCGGGAGGGAGTTCTTC
CDR3aa: CASSPQRASGREFF

abundance: .
j_gene: TRBJ2-1
d_gene: .
v_gene: TRBV7-3
CDR3nt: TGTGCCAGCGGCTCCTACAATGAGCAGTTCTTC
CDR3aa: CASGSYNEQFF

abundance: .
j_gene: TRBJ2-1
d_gene: TRBD1
v_gene: TRBV7-6
CDR3nt: TGTGCCAGCAGCTCGGGACAGGGGCTGAACAATGAGCAGTTCTTC
CDR3aa: CASSSGQGLNNEQFF

abundance: .
j_gene: TRBJ2-7
d_gene: .
v_gene: TRBV12-3/TRBV12-4
CDR3nt: TGTGCCAGCAGTTTTGACAGCTCCTCCGAGCAGTACTTC
CDR3aa: CASSFDSSSEQYF

abundance: .
j_gene: TRBJ1-6
d_gene: .
v_gene: TRBV12-3/TRBV12-4
CDR3nt: TGTGCCAGCAGTTTGAGACAGTTAAGTTCCCTCCACTTT
CDR3aa: CASSLRQLSSLHF

abundance: .
j_gene: TRBJ1-1
d_gene: .
v_gene: TRBV19
CDR3nt: TGTGCCAGTAGTACAGGGGTTACTGAAGCTTTCTTT
CDR3aa: CASSTGVTEAFF

abundance: .
j_gene: TRBJ1-2
d_gene: .
v_gene: TRBV11-2
CDR3nt: TGTGCCAGCAGCCAGCAAGGAATTAACTATGGCTACACCTTC
CDR3aa: CASSQQGINYGYTF

abundance: .
j_gene: TRBJ2-7
d_gene: TRBD1
v_gene: TRBV7-2
CDR3nt: TGTGCCAGCAGGTACAGGGGTAGGGGTGGTGAGCAGTACTTC
CDR3aa: CASRYRGRGGEQYF

abundance: .
j_gene: TRBJ2-6
d_gene: .
v_gene: TRBV3-1/TRBV3-2
CDR3nt: TGTGCCGAAAGAGGGGTTAGAAGTGGGTCTGGGGCCAACGTCCTGACTTTC
CDR3aa: CAERGVRSGSGANVLTF

abundance: .
j_gene: TRBJ2-2
d_gene: .
v_gene: TRBV5-1
CDR3nt: TGCGCCAGCAGGTACGACACCGGGGAGCTGTTTTTT
CDR3aa: CASRYDTGELFF

abundance: .
j_gene: TRBJ2-5
d_gene: TRBD2
v_gene: TRBV6-5
CDR3nt: TGTGCCAGCAGCCTAGCGGGGGGATACCAAGAGACCCAGTACTTC
CDR3aa: CASSLAGGYQETQYF

abundance: .
j_gene: TRBJ2-4
d_gene: .
v_gene: TRBV6-5
CDR3nt: TGTGCCAGCAGCCCGACTATAGAAAACATTCAGTACTTC
CDR3aa: CASSPTIENIQYF

abundance: .
j_gene: TRBJ2-7
d_gene: .
v_gene: TRBV6-4
CDR3nt: TGTGCCAGCAGTGAAACAGCGGACTCCTACGAGCAGTACTTC
CDR3aa: CASSETADSYEQYF

abundance: .
j_gene: TRBJ2-6
d_gene: TRBD1
v_gene: TRBV18
CDR3nt: TGTGCCAGCTCACTACAGGGGGCGCACGGGGCCAACGTCCTGACTTTC
CDR3aa: CASSLQGAHGANVLTF

abundance: .
j_gene: TRBJ2-5
d_gene: .
v_gene: TRBV5-1
CDR3nt: TGCGCCAGCAGCTTGGAAGGATTAGGGGAGACCCAGTACTTC
CDR3aa: CASSLEGLGETQYF

abundance: .
j_gene: TRBJ1-3
d_gene: TRBD1
v_gene: TRBV15
CDR3nt: TGTGCCACCAGCAGTGACAGGGCTGGAAACACCATATATTTT
CDR3aa: CATSSDRAGNTIYF

abundance: .
j_gene: TRBJ1-1
d_gene: .
v_gene: TRBV4-2
CDR3nt: TGTGCCAGCAGCCAAACCACGACCACTGAAGCTTTCTTT
CDR3aa: CASSQTTTTEAFF

abundance: few
j_gene: TRBJ1-5
d_gene: .
v_gene: TRBV19
CDR3nt: TGTGCCAGTAGTATAGCAGGGCAGGGCAATCAGCCCCAGCATTTT
CDR3aa: CASSIAGQGNQPQHF

abundance: .
j_gene: TRBJ2-5
d_gene: .
v_gene: TRBV7-2
CDR3nt: TGTGCCAGCAGCCCCCTCGGTGGGGGGATCCAAGAGACCCAGTACTTC
CDR3aa: CASSPLGGGIQETQYF

abundance: .
j_gene: TRBJ2-2
d_gene: TRBD2
v_gene: TRBV25-1
CDR3nt: TGTGCCAGCAGTGAAGTCACTTATGGGAGGGCCGGGGAGCTGTTTTTT
CDR3aa: CASSEVTYGRAGELFF

abundance: few
j_gene: TRBJ2-7
d_gene: .
v_gene: TRBV27
CDR3nt: TGTGCCAGTCGCCAGGGGATCCCCTCCTACGAGCAGTACTTC
CDR3aa: CASRQGIPSYEQYF

abundance: .
j_gene: TRBJ2-3
d_gene: TRBD1
v_gene: TRBV27
CDR3nt: TGTGCCAGCAGTTCGACGAGACAGGGGCGGACAGATACGCAGTATTTT
CDR3aa: CASSSTRQGRTDTQYF

abundance: .
j_gene: TRBJ1-2
d_gene: .
v_gene: TRBV24-1
CDR3nt: TGTGCCACCAGTGGTCCCCCATACTATGGCTACACCTTC
CDR3aa: CATSGPPYYGYTF

abundance: .
j_gene: TRBJ1-5
d_gene: .
v_gene: TRBV6-2/TRBV6-3
CDR3nt: TGTGCCAGCAGTTATGTAAGGGGCGGTCAGCCCCAGCATTTT
CDR3aa: CASSYVRGGQPQHF

abundance: few
j_gene: TRBJ1-2
d_gene: .
v_gene: TRBV3-1/TRBV3-2
CDR3nt: TGTGCCAGCAGCCAAGGTCCTCATCGGGGGGCATCACACGGCTACACCTTC
CDR3aa: CASSQGPHRGASHGYTF

abundance: .
j_gene: TRBJ1-1
d_gene: .
v_gene: TRBV2
CDR3nt: TGTGCCAGAGCCGATGGAGGGGGTCTGGACACTGAAGCTTTCTTT
CDR3aa: CARADGGGLDTEAFF

abundance: .
j_gene: TRBJ2-1
d_gene: TRBD2
v_gene: TRBV10-3
CDR3nt: TGTGCCATCAGGGGGACTAGCGGGAGGGCTGATGAGCAGTTCTTC
CDR3aa: CAIRGTSGRADEQFF

abundance: .
j_gene: TRBJ2-1
d_gene: .
v_gene: TRBV5-1
CDR3nt: TGCGCCAGCCGTTCAGGGTCTGGGAATGAGCAGTTCTTC
CDR3aa: CASRSGSGNEQFF

abundance: .
j_gene: TRBJ2-1
d_gene: TRBD1
v_gene: TRBV7-8
CDR3nt: TGTGCCAGCAGTCGACAGGGAACCTACAATGAGCAGTTCTTC
CDR3aa: CASSRQGTYNEQFF

abundance: .
j_gene: TRBJ2-4
d_gene: .
v_gene: TRBV27
CDR3nt: TGTGCCAGCAGTTTCTCGGGGGGCCGTAGAGACATTCAGTACTTC
CDR3aa: CASSFSGGRRDIQYF

abundance: .
j_gene: TRBJ1-1
d_gene: .
v_gene: TRBV18
CDR3nt: TGTGCCAGCTCACGATACGACCCGGCCTCTGAAGCTTTCTTT
CDR3aa: CASSRYDPASEAFF

abundance: .
j_gene: TRBJ1-5
d_gene: .
v_gene: TRBV5-5
CDR3nt: TGTGCCAGCAGTCACCGGGCCGACAATCAGCCCCAGCATTTT
CDR3aa: CASSHRADNQPQHF

abundance: .
j_gene: TRBJ2-2
d_gene: TRBD1
v_gene: TRBV11-3
CDR3nt: TGTGCCAGCAGCCTAGGGACAGGGGGAACCACCGGGGAGCTGTTTTTT
CDR3aa: CASSLGTGGTTGELFF

abundance: .
j_gene: TRBJ2-1
d_gene: TRBD2
v_gene: TRBV9
CDR3nt: TGTGCCAGCAGCGCCGGGACTAGCGCATACAATGAGCAGTTCTTC
CDR3aa: CASSAGTSAYNEQFF

abundance: .
j_gene: TRBJ2-7
d_gene: .
v_gene: TRBV30
CDR3nt: TGTGCCTTTCAACCGGGGACGTCCTACGAGCAGTACTTC
CDR3aa: CAFQPGTSYEQYF